The 5 T cell receptor beta chains below come from one sample, sequenced in a study of T cells in Graves' hyperthyroidism and ophthalmopathy. Amplification of TCR beta CDR3 regions used RNA as the template. Primed by the HTBI set, a first-round RT-PCR was run on the TCR CDR3. From the multiplex PCR reads, TCRdb called clonotypes with MiXCR, one entry per CDR3 protein. The sample lists roughly 510,000 distinct CDR3 sequences, 35% to 50% seen once, with about two fifths in the top ten. Sequences were obtained from peripheral blood or thyroid tissue (not recorded which). These receptors were obtained from an adult woman with Graves' disease, either hyperthyroidism or ophthalmopathy (not recorded which).

This clonotype was found many times. The chain recombines TRBV13 with TRBJ1-2; 7 nucleotides align to TRBD1. This CDR3 region has 16 residues. J gave up 4 bases and V 1 base, and 9 bases lay outside the gene matches. In germline, CDR1 is PRHDT, CDR2 FYEKMQ (reference sequence). DNA for the CDR3: TGTGCCAGCAGCTTAGAGAGGACAGGCGGGAGCTATGGCTACACCTTC. It encodes CASSLERTGGSYGYTF.

This clonotype was picked up many times. J is TRBJ1-1 and V is TRBV4-1, with D perhaps matching TRBD1 (5 bases). The CDR3 totals 15 residues. CDR1 and CDR2 (germline): MGHRA, YSYEKL. Trimming shortened V by 1 base and J by 2 bases, and 11 bases separated the two germline ends. As DNA, the CDR3 is TGCGCCAGCAGCCAAGTTCCGGGGGTAAACACTGAAGCTTTCTTT. Its translation: CASSQVPGVNTEAFF.

This clonotype came up a few times. A much larger clone lies a single base off, so this may be a read error. The V and J genes are TRBV19 and TRBJ2-6; D remains ambiguous. The CDR3 totals 18 residues. Germline CDR1 and CDR2: LNHDA and SQIVND (reference sequence). CDR3 in amino acids: CASKGGRNLIRGTNVLTF. As DNA, the CDR3 is TGTGCCAGTAAAGGCGGACGAAACCTAATTCGTGGGACCAACGTCCTGACTTTC.

This chain connects TRBV7-2 to TRBJ1-4; D remains unclear. CDR1 SGHTA and CDR2 FQGNSA come from the germline V gene. The V and J ends lost 3 bases and 3 bases respectively, with 20 bases between them. This CDR3 is 18 amino acids long. The CDR3 nucleotides are TGTGCCAGCAGCTTCTACACCTGCAGTGCTAAAGCTAATGAAAAACTGTTTTTT. Protein product: CASSFYTCSAKANEKLFF.

This clonotype has a count of ten or more. The chain is built from TRBV10-3 and TRBJ1-2, with 7 bases that match TRBD1. Germline CDR1 and CDR2: ENHRY and SYGVKD. This CDR3 spans 14 amino acids. Losses at the gene ends were 6 bases for V and 8 bases for J; bases not matched to a gene: 12. Here the CDR3 DNA reads TGTGCCATCAGGGCAACCGACAGGGAACGGGGCTACACCTTC. Translating gives CAIRATDRERGYTF.